Detailed here is one T cell receptor beta chain. Its antigen is not identified. The entry originates in a study of cytomegalovirus exposure and HLA in healthy donors. Study at large: As an earlier analysis found, 180 million or so T cells yielded 100 million to 130 million unique TCR beta sequences. Study-wide points: Most TCR sequences were uncommon, yet certain public TCRs appeared in many donors.

PCR involved 60 Vbeta and 13 Jbeta primers. Produced via immunoSEQ multiplex PCR; TCRdb's table is partial and in-frame only. This sample yields roughly 100,000 clones, of which roughly four fifths are seen a single time; about 20% belongs to the top ten. Trimming removed 1 base at V and 10 bases at J, with 14 bases between. The CDR3 runs 14 residues. In germline, CDR1 is MGHRA, CDR2 YSYEKL. The TCR originated in a woman aged 60-70 years in good health and CMV-seropositive. This chain connects TRBV4-1 to TRBJ2-1, with D tentatively TRBD1 (5 bases). Sequencing was performed on PBMCs. The CDR3: CASSQGWSGKEQFF. CDR3 coding DNA: TGCGCCAGCAGCCAAGGTTGGTCAGGGAAAGAGCAGTTCTTC.